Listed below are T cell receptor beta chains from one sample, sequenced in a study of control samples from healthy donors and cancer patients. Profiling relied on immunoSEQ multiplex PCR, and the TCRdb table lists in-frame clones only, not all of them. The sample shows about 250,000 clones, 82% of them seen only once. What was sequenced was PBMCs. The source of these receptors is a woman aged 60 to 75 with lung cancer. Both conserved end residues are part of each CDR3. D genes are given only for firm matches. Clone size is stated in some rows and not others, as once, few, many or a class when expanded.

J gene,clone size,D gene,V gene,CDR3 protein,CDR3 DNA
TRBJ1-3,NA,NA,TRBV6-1,CASSEALQPRSTIYF,TGTGCCAGCAGTGAAGCGCTTCAGCCACGGAGCACCATATATTTT
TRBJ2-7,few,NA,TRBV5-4,CASSLAVGGGDIHEQYF,TGTGCCAGCAGCTTGGCGGTAGGAGGGGGAGATATCCACGAGCAGTACTTC
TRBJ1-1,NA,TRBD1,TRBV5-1,CASSLGAGGNTEAFF,TGCGCCAGCAGCTTGGGTGCAGGGGGGAACACTGAAGCTTTCTTT
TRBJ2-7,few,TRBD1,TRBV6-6,CASSYPSGQAAYEQYF,TGTGCCAGCAGTTACCCTTCGGGACAGGCTGCCTACGAGCAGTACTTC
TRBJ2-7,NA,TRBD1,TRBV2,CASSAGQASYEQYF,TGTGCCAGCAGTGCTGGACAGGCCTCCTACGAGCAGTACTTC
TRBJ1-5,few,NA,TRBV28,CASKLSGNQPQHF,TGTGCCAGCAAACTCTCTGGCAATCAGCCCCAGCATTTT
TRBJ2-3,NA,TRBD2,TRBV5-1,CASSVTSGGATDTQYF,TGCGCCAGCAGCGTTACTAGCGGGGGGGCCACAGATACGCAGTATTTT
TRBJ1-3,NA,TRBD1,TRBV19,CASSTGQSSGNTIYF,TGTGCCAGTAGTACGGGACAGAGCTCTGGAAACACCATATATTTT
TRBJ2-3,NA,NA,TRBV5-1,CASSLTGTLTDTQYF,TGCGCCAGCAGCTTGACCGGGACCCTCACAGATACGCAGTATTTT
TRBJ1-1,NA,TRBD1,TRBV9,CASSAGQVAYTEAFF,TGTGCCAGCAGCGCTGGACAGGTTGCATACACTGAAGCTTTCTTT
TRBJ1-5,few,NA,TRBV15,CATSRGTDSNQPQHF,TGTGCCACCAGCAGAGGTACAGATAGCAATCAGCCCCAGCATTTT
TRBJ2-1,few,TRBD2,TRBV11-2,CASSFQREWNEQFF,TGTGCCAGCAGCTTCCAGCGGGAGTGGAATGAGCAGTTCTTC
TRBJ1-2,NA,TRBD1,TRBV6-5,CASSLGQGIGGYTF,TGTGCCAGCAGTCTCGGACAGGGCATAGGAGGCTACACCTTC
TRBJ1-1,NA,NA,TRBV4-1,CASSQESGIGNTEAFF,TGCGCCAGCAGCCAAGAATCGGGGATAGGGAACACTGAAGCTTTCTTT
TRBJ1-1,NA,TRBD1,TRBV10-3,CAITSTGLGEAFF,TGTGCCATCACTTCGACAGGGCTAGGTGAAGCTTTCTTT
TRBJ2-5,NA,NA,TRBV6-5,CALTPGVGETQYF,TGTGCCCTAACCCCAGGGGTCGGAGAGACCCAGTACTTC
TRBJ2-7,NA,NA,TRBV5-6,CASSVGRIYEQYF,TGTGCCAGCAGCGTGGGACGGATTTACGAGCAGTACTTC
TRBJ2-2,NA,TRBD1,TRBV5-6,CASSFRGTGNTGELFF,TGTGCCAGCAGCTTTCGAGGGACAGGGAACACCGGGGAGCTGTTTTTT
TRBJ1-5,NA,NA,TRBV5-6,CASSGQFQPQHF,TGTGCCAGCAGCGGGCAGTTTCAGCCCCAGCATTTT
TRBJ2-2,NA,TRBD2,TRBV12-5,CASAPSLEGGPDTGELFF,TGTGCTAGTGCGCCCTCTCTAGAGGGAGGGCCTGATACCGGGGAGCTGTTTTTT
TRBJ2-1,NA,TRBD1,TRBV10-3,CAIRATDRDLNNEQFF,TGTGCCATCAGGGCTACTGACAGGGACCTTAACAATGAGCAGTTCTTC
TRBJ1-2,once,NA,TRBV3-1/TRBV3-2,CASSQEWGTSIYGYTF,TGTGCCAGCAGCCAAGAGTGGGGGACCAGCATCTATGGCTACACCTTC
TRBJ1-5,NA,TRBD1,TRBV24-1,CATSEPETGGDQPQHF,TGTGCCACCAGTGAGCCCGAGACAGGGGGAGATCAGCCCCAGCATTTT
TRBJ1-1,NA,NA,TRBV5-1,CASKQGWNTEAFF,TGCGCCAGCAAACAGGGTTGGAACACTGAAGCTTTCTTT
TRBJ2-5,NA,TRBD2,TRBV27,CASSLRSGLAGTVETQYF,TGTGCCAGCAGTTTAAGGTCGGGACTAGCGGGAACTGTAGAGACCCAGTACTTC
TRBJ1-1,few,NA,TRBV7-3,CASSPTGGGARTEAFF,TGTGCCAGCAGCCCTACTGGAGGGGGGGCGCGGACTGAAGCTTTCTTT
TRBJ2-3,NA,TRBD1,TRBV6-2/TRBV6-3,CASSQNRGRDTQYF,TGTGCCAGCAGTCAAAATAGGGGGCGAGATACGCAGTATTTT
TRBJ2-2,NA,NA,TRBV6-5,CASRVGLTGELFF,TGTGCCAGCAGGGTCGGACTGACCGGGGAGCTGTTTTTT
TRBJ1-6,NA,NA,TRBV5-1,CASSLESFHF,TGCGCCAGCAGCTTGGAATCCTTCCACTTT